This entry features one T cell receptor beta chain sequence. The source of the sample is a study of post-analysis software for immune sequencing data. TCR beta libraries were prepared from cDNA with unique molecular identifiers. TCRdb reprocessed the PCR reads via MiXCR and lists one record per CDR3 protein. The table includes 740,000 or so distinct CDR3 sequences, roughly 58% detected once. The clonotype originates from a girl under 18 with multiple sclerosis. Material for sequencing was blood.

CDR3 nucleotide sequence: TGTGCCAGCAGGGGGGCCTGGTCGGGCTACAATGAGCAGTTCTTC. It codes for CASRGAWSGYNEQFF. The chain uses TRBV6-5 and TRBJ2-1, with a tentative D call TRBD1 (6 bases). Germline loops: CDR1 MNHEY, CDR2 SVGAGI. This CDR3 has 15 residues. V was clipped by 6 bases and J by 3 bases, with 15 bases between them.